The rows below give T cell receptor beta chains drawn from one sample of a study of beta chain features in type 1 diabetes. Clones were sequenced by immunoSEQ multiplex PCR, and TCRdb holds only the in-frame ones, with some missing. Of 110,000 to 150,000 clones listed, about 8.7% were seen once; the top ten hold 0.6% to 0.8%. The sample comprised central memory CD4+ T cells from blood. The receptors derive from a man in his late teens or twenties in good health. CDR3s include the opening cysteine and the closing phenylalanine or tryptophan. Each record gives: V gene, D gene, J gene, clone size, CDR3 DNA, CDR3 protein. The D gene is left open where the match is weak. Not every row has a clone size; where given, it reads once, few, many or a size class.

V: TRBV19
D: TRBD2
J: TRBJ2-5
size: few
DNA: TGTGCCAGTAGTCCTACTAGCGGGGGGTCTGAGACCCAGTACTTC
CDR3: CASSPTSGGSETQYF

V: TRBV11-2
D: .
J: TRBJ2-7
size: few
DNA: TGTGCCAGCAGCTTAAACCAGGCCTCCTACGAGCAGTACTTC
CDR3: CASSLNQASYEQYF

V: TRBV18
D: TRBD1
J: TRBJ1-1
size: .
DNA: TGTGCCAGCTCACCCCGGGACAGGGACACTGAAGCTTTCTTT
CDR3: CASSPRDRDTEAFF

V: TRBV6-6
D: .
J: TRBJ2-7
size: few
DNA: TGTGCCAGCAGTAGGGGGGGGCTGGACGAGCAGTACTTC
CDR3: CASSRGGLDEQYF

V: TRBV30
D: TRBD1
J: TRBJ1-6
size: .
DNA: TGTGCCTGGAGTTTCTGGGACAGGAATAGTTCACCCCTCCACTTT
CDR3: CAWSFWDRNSSPLHF

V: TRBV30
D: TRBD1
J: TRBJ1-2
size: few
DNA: TGTGCCTGGACTTCCGGGACAGGGAATGGAGCTAACTATGGCTACACCTTC
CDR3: CAWTSGTGNGANYGYTF

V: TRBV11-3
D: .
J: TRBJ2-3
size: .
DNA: TGTGCCAGCAGCTTTGGCCCCACAGATACGCAGTATTTT
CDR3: CASSFGPTDTQYF

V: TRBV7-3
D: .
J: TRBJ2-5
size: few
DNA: TGTGCCAGCAGCTTAAGGGGGGGCTCAGGAGAGACCCAGTACTTC
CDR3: CASSLRGGSGETQYF

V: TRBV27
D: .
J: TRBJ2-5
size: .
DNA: TGTGCCAGCAGTAACCAATGGGGGCCGGGCGAGACCCAGTACTTC
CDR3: CASSNQWGPGETQYF

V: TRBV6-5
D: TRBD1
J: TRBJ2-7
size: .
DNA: TGTGCCAGCAGTAGAACGGGACAGGGCTACGAGCAGTACTTC
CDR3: CASSRTGQGYEQYF

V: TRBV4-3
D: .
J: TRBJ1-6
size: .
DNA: TGCGCCAGCAGCCCTCAACAGGGCGGGGGGTATAATTCACCCCTCCACTTT
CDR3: CASSPQQGGGYNSPLHF

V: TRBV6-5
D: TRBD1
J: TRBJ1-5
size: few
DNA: TGTGCCAGCAGTTGGACAGGGAATCAGCCCCAGCATTTT
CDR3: CASSWTGNQPQHF

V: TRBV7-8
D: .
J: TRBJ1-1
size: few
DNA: TGTGCCAGCAGCTTAGACAGGAACACTGAAGCTTTCTTT
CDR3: CASSLDRNTEAFF

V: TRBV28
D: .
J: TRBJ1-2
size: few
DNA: TGTGCCAGCGGCAGAAACGACTATGGCTACACCTTC
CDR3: CASGRNDYGYTF

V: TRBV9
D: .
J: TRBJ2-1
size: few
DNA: TGTGCCAGCAGCGTAGACCTAAGCTCCTACAATGAGCAGTTCTTC
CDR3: CASSVDLSSYNEQFF

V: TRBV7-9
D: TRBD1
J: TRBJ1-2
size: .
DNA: TGTGCCAGCAGCTTTTTTGGGACAGATGGCTACACCTTC
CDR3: CASSFFGTDGYTF

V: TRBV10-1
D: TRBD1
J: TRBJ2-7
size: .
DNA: TGCGCCAGCAGTGCAGGGACAGTGAATACCGAGCAGTACTTC
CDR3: CASSAGTVNTEQYF

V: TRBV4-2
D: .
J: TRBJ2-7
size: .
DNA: TGTGCCAGCAGCCAAGATGACGGGGGAGCCTACGAGCAGTACTTC
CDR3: CASSQDDGGAYEQYF

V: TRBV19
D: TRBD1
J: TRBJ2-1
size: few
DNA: TGTGCCAGTAGTCCGAGGACAGGGATGAGTTCCTACAATGAGCAGTTCTTC
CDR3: CASSPRTGMSSYNEQFF

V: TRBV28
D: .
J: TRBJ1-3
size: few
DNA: TGTGCCAGCAGTTTATCTTCCGCTGGAAACACCATATATTTT
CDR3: CASSLSSAGNTIYF

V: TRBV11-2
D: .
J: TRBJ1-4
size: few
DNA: TGTGCCAGCAGCTATCAGGGGCGGGAAAAACTGTTTTTT
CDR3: CASSYQGREKLFF

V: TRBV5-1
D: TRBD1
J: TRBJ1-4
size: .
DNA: TGCGCCAGCAGCCTAGTCGGGAGGCAGGGGGCGGAAAAACTGTTTTTT
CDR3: CASSLVGRQGAEKLFF